Listed here are 3 T cell receptor beta chains from one sample, sequenced in a study of molecular identifiers for immune sequencing clone quantification. TCRdb re-called the PCR reads through MiXCR, storing one row per CDR3 protein. The sample has over 60,000 distinct CDR3 sequences, approximately 18% seen once. The specimen was naive CD8+ T cells from blood, with Jurkat cell RNA spiked in. Subset noted: FACS-sorted CD8+CD4-CCR7+CD45RA+ naive T cells. The receptors derive from a human donor in good health. Some libraries in this study had Jurkat cell RNA spiked in.

This clonotype showed up many times. The chain uses TRBV2 and TRBJ2-1; D unresolved. The germline V gene encodes CDR1 SNHLY and CDR2 FYNNEI. This CDR3 has 12 residues. Trimming left V 6 bases short and J 8 bases short, with 11 bases between. The CDR3 region has the DNA TGTGCCAGCAGCCTACTGCTGGATGAGCAGTTCTTC. It encodes CASSLLLDEQFF.

The sample holds many counts of this clonotype. This chain connects TRBV19 to TRBJ2-7; the match to TRBD1 covers 9 bases. V dropped 5 bases and J dropped 2; count of bases not matched to a gene: 4. The CDR3 is 14 residues long. CDR1 is LNHDA, CDR2 SQIVND, per germline (reference sequence). The DNA of the CDR3 is TGTGCCAGTAGTCCTGGGACAGGGACCTACGAGCAGTACTTC. Amino acids: CASSPGTGTYEQYF. Using reference TRBV19 and TRBJ2-7 for the parts outside the CDR3, the full variable domain is DGGITQSPKYLFRKEGQNVTLSCEQNLNHDAMYWYRQDPGQGLRLIYYSQIVNDFQKGDIAEGYSVSREKKESFPLTVTSAQKNPTAFYLCASSPGTGTYEQYFGPGTRLTVT.

As for this clonotype: Sequence at one end of the junction differs from germline and may be a read error. The CDR3 DNA reads TGCGCCAGCAGCCAAGAACTAGCGCAAGAGACTCAGCACTTC. It translates to CASSQELAQETQHF. This rearrangement joins TRBV4-1 to TRBJ2-5, with 7 nucleotides matching TRBD2. Germline values: CDR1 MGHRA, CDR2 YSYEKL. CDR3 length: 14 amino acids.